The present T cell receptor (beta chain) was sequenced within a study of blood T cell repertoires in COVID-19. Cohort placement rested on clinical history that participants reported themselves. Study processing details: How many nucleated cells were present was estimated from reference gene primer amplification. The assay was immunoSEQ multiplex PCR, and TCRdb's table has in-frame clones only and misses some. V, J and clone size are taken as reported in that table, and D and trimming were inferred from the DNA itself. In the table there are some 410,000 clones, 88% of which are singletons. The V segment lost 0 bases and the J segment 7 bases; nucleotides outside the gene matches: 10. The V gene's germline CDR1 is LNHDA and CDR2 SQIVND (reference sequence). The CDR3 is 16 residues long.

Sequenced sample: PBMCs or T cells enriched from blood (not recorded which). The genes are TRBV19 and TRBJ1-2; 8 bases are a match to TRBD1. This receptor was identified in a woman in her 30s with acute COVID-19. CDR3 in amino acids: CASSIDHRTGPSGYTF. The DNA of the CDR3 is TGTGCCAGTAGTATAGATCATAGGACAGGGCCCTCTGGCTACACCTTC.